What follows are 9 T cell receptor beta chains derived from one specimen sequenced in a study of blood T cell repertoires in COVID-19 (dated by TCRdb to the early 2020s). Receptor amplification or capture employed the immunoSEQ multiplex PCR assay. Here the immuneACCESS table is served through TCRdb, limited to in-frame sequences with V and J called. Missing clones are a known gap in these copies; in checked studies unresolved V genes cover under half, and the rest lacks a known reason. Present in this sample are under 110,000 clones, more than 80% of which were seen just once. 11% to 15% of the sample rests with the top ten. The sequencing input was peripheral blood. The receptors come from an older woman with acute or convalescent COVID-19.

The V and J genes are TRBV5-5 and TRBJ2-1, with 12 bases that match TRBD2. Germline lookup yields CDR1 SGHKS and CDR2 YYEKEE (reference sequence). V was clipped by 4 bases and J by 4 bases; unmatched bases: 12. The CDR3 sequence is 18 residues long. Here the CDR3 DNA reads TGTGCCAGCAGCCGAAGACTAGCGGGAGACTTCTCGTACAATGAGCAGTTCTTC. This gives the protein CASSRRLAGDFSYNEQFF. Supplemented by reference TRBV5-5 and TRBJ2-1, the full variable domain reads DAGVTQSPTHLIKTRGQQVTLRCSPISGHKSVSWYQQVLGQGPQFIFQYYEKEERGRGNFPDRFSARQFPNYSSELNVNALLLGDSALYLCASSRRLAGDFSYNEQFFGPGTRLTVL.

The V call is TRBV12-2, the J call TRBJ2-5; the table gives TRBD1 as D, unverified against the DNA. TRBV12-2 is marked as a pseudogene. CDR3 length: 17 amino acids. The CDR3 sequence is CASRLAPLTVDHQTQYF. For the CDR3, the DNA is TGTGCAAGTCGCTTAGCTCCCTTGACAGTTGATCACCAGACCCAGTACTTC.

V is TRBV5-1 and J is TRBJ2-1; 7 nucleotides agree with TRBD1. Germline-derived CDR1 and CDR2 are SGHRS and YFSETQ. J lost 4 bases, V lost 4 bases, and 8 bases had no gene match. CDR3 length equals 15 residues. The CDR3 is CASSTTDRAYNEQFF. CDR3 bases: TGCGCCAGCAGCACGACCGACAGGGCTTACAATGAGCAGTTCTTC.

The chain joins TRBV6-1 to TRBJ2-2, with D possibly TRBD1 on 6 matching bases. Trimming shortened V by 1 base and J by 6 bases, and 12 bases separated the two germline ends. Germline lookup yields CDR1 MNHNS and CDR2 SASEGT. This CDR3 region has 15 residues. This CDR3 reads CASSEVGGNAGELFF. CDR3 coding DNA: TGTGCCAGCAGTGAAGTAGGGGGAAACGCCGGGGAGCTGTTTTTT.

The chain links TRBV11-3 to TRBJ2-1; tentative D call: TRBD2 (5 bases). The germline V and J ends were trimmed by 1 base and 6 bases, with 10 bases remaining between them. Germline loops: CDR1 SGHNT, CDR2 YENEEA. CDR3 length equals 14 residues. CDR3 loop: CASSLGIASNEQFF. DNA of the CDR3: TGTGCCAGCAGCTTAGGAATAGCGTCCAATGAGCAGTTCTTC.

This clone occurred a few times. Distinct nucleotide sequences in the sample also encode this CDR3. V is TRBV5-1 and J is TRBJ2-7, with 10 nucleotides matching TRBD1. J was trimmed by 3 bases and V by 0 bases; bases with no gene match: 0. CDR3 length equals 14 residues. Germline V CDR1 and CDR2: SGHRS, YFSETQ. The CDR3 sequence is CASSLGTGGYEQYF. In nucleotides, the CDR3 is TGCGCCAGCAGCTTGGGGACAGGGGGCTACGAGCAGTACTTC.

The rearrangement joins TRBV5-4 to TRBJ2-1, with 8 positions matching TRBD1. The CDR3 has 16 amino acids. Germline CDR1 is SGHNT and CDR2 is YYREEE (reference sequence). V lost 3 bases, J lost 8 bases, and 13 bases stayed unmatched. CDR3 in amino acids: CASSSPTGAQGYEQFF. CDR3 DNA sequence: TGTGCCAGCAGCTCGCCGACAGGGGCCCAGGGTTATGAGCAGTTCTTC.

CDR3 protein: CASSPNYAGANVLTF. Written as DNA, the CDR3 is TGTGCCAGCTCACCAAACTACGCTGGGGCCAACGTCCTGACTTTC. This chain uses TRBV18 with TRBJ2-6; no clear D. The germline V gene has CDR1 KGHSH and CDR2 LQKENI. V was clipped by 2 bases and J by 2 bases, with 7 bases between them. The CDR3 has 15 residues.

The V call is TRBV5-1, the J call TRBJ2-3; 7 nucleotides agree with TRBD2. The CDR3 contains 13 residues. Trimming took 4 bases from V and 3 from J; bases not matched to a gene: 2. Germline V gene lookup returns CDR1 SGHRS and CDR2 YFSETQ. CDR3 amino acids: CASSGEGTDTQYF. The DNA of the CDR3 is TGCGCCAGCAGCGGGGAGGGGACAGATACGCAGTATTTT.